This record concerns one T cell receptor (beta chain) sequence. The sample is drawn from a study of blood T cell repertoires in COVID-19. Study details: Specimens from acute and convalescent COVID-19 originated in the United States, Italy and Spain. PBMCs, B-cell-depleted T cells, or T cells provided the cDNA or gDNA that made up the material.

Germline-derived CDR1 and CDR2 are MNHEY and SMNVEV (reference sequence). The CDR3 sequence is 16 residues long. Trimming took 5 bases from V and 6 from J, leaving 21 bases between them. A COVID-19 case had been met by exposed participants during the 2 weeks before study entry. Data came from immunoSEQ multiplex PCR; TCRdb stores just in-frame clones and leaves some out. The repertoire includes roughly 400,000 clones, roughly 90% of them detected once, and 1.4% sits in the top ten. This sequence joins TRBV27 and TRBJ2-3; possibly TRBD2 for D (5 bases). The specimen sequenced was PBMCs or T cells enriched from blood (not recorded which). The TCR sequence derives from a young woman who had been exposed to COVID-19. CDR3 region: CASSLRGLSLKDTQYF. CDR3 DNA: TGTGCCAGCAGTCTTCGAGGACTCTCCCTTAAGGATACGCAGTATTTT.